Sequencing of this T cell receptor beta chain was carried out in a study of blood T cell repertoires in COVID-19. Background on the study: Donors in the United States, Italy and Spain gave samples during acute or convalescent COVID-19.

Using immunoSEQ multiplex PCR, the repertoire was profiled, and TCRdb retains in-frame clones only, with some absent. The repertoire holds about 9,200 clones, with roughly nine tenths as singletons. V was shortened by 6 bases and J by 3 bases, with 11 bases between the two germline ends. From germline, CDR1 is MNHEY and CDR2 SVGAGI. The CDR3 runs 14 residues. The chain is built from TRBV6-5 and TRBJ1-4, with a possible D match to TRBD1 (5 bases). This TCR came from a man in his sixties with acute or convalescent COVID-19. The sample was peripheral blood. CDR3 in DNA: TGTGCCAGCAGGGGGGGACCGGCTAATGAAAAACTGTTTTTT. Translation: CASRGGPANEKLFF.